In its sample, the clone carrying this T cell receptor beta chain was seen a few times. The antigen is not known. Deletions cut 4 bases from V and 1 base from J, with 13 bases between. This CDR3 spans 16 amino acids. CDR1 is SGHTA and CDR2 is FQGNSA in the germline V gene. The data stem from a study of T-cell reconstitution after alpha-beta-depleted transplantation in children. Findings of the study overall: The authors attributed T-cell counts and diversity one year after transplant mostly to newly produced T cells.

Unique molecular identifiers were incorporated during preparation of the TCRbeta library. A single record per CDR3 protein comes from TCRdb applying MiXCR to the PCR reads. The data hold just over 950,000 distinct CDR3 sequences, with roughly 29% observed a single time. The sequences come from PBMCs, mostly from graft donor cells, collected 360 days after TCRalphabeta/CD19-depleted stem cell transplant. The clonotype comes from a boy in the first two years of life who had a stem cell transplant for SCID, so the T cells may come from the graft donor. The chain joins TRBV7-2 to TRBJ2-2; D perhaps matches TRBD2 (6 bases). The DNA of the CDR3 is TGTGCCAGCAGCTGGGGACTGCAACTGAACACCGGGGAGCTGTTTTTT. As protein: CASSWGLQLNTGELFF.